Described below is a single T cell receptor beta chain sequence and its context. V lost 3 bases, J lost 3 bases, and 3 bases stayed unmatched. The CDR3 covers 15 residues. Looked up from germline, CDR1 is SGDLS and CDR2 is YYNGEE. These data are taken from a study of beta chain features in type 1 diabetes. Reverse transcribing all isolated RNA meant expressed TCRB transcripts were sequenced. Method: immunoSEQ multiplex PCR; TCRdb's copy keeps in-frame clones and lacks some. The sample shows hundreds of thousands of clones, approximately 70% of them seen only once. The chain couples TRBV9 to TRBJ2-3, with TRBD2 matching 11 bases. This clonotype originated in a man aged 25 to 45 in good health. Sequences were obtained from naive CD4+ T cells from blood. The DNA of the CDR3 is TGTGCCAGCAGCGCCTCTAGCGGGAGGACAGATACGCAGTATTTT. It specifies CASSASSGRTDTQYF.